Listed here are 18 T cell receptor beta chains from one sample, sequenced in a study of CD8 T cells in Susac syndrome. About 0.5 to 1 ug RNA was reverse transcribed with random hexamers. From the immunoSEQ multiplex PCR reads, TCRdb called clonotypes with MiXCR, one entry per CDR3 protein. The table has more than 150,000 distinct CDR3 sequences, 90% to 97% seen once; the top ten hold 0.1% to 0.15%. Specimen: CD4+ T cells from PBMCs. Receptor source: a human donor with Susac syndrome.

This clonotype has only one observation. This rearrangement joins TRBV6-2 or TRBV6-3 to TRBJ2-2, with D hard to call. Deletions cut 6 bases from V and 7 bases from J, with 18 bases between. Germline loops: CDR1 MNHEY, CDR2 SVGEGT. This CDR3 is 15 amino acids long. The DNA of the CDR3 is TGTGCCAGCAGCTCCCAAACTTTAGCAGTCGGGGAGCTGTTTTTT. Residues: CASSSQTLAVGELFF.

The rearrangement uses TRBV20-1 and TRBJ1-5; 9 bases align to TRBD1. The J segment lost 1 base and the V segment lost 5 bases, leaving 3 bases of the junction unmatched. The CDR3 spans 14 residues. Germline V lookup: CDR1 DFQATT, CDR2 SNEGSKA (reference sequence). CDR3 sequence (DNA): TGCAGTGCTCCGGACAGGGGAAGCAATCAGCCCCAGCATTTT. Residues: CSAPDRGSNQPQHF.

The chain has TRBV6-1 and TRBJ1-1, with 7 bases identical to TRBD1. The V and J ends lost 7 bases and 1 base, in that order; junction bases with no gene match: 6. The CDR3 sequence is 14 residues long. Germline lookup yields CDR1 MNHNS and CDR2 SASEGT. The CDR3, as DNA: TGTGCCAGCACCCTACGGACAGGGAACACTGAAGCTTTCTTT. It translates to CASTLRTGNTEAFF.

This clonotype occurred once. V gene TRBV30 combines with J gene TRBJ2-2, with TRBD2 as a possible D gene (5 bases). The CDR3 spans 15 residues. The V gene's germline CDR1 is GTSNPN and CDR2 SVGIG (reference sequence). Trimming removed 5 bases at V and 1 base at J, with 14 bases between. DNA for the CDR3: TGTGCCTGGGATACACGAGGACTGAACACCGGGGAGCTGTTTTTT. Amino acid sequence: CAWDTRGLNTGELFF.

This chain joins TRBV2 and TRBJ2-1, with D perhaps given as TRBD1 or TRBD2 (5 bases each). Germline CDR1 reads SNHLY; CDR2 reads FYNNEI. There are 15 residues in the CDR3. Deletions cut 1 base from V and 0 bases from J, with 7 bases between. In nucleotides, the CDR3 is TGTGCCAGCAGTGAAGGGGGGAGCTCCTACAATGAGCAGTTCTTC. It specifies CASSEGGSSYNEQFF.

The gene calls are TRBV7-6 and TRBJ2-1, with unresolved D. V was pared by 1 base and J by 10 bases, with 11 bases between. The CDR3 loop spans 13 amino acids. Germline values: CDR1 SGHVS, CDR2 FNYEAQ. CDR3 sequence (DNA): TGTGCCAGCAGCTTAGGTCGGCAGAAGGAGCAGTTCTTC. Translating gives CASSLGRQKEQFF.

This chain links TRBV27 with TRBJ2-3; 7 bases line up with TRBD1. Trimming took 5 bases from V and 1 from J; bases not matched to a gene: 3. CDR3 size: 14 residues. The V gene's germline CDR1 is MNHEY and CDR2 SMNVEV (reference sequence). In nucleotides, the CDR3 is TGTGCCAGCAGTATCACAGGGGGCACAGATACGCAGTATTTT. Its protein is CASSITGGTDTQYF.

This sequence joins TRBV7-3 and TRBJ1-6, with a weak D call TRBD1 (5 bases). Germline CDR1 and CDR2: SGHTA and FQGTGA. The CDR3 covers 15 residues. V lost 4 bases and J lost 9, with 16 bases in between. CDR3 residues: CASSSGPGATSPLHF. The CDR3 DNA is TGTGCCAGCAGCTCGGGTCCCGGGGCGACTTCACCCCTCCACTTT.

This clonotype showed up just once. This sequence joins TRBV7-9 and TRBJ1-5; 9 positions match TRBD1. This CDR3 spans 13 amino acids. V was pared by 5 bases and J by 13 bases, with 9 bases of the junction left unmatched. Germline-derived CDR1 and CDR2 are SEHNR and FQNEAQ (reference sequence). The CDR3 nucleotides read TGTGCCAGCAGCGCGGGACAGGGATTAGAACAGCATTTT. It translates to CASSAGQGLEQHF. Variable domain in full (rest from reference TRBV7-9 and TRBJ1-5): DTGVSQNPRHKITKRGQNVTFRCDPISEHNRLYWYRQTLGQGPEFLTYFQNEAQLEKSRLLSDRFSAERPKGSFSTLEIQRTEQGDSAMYLCASSAGQGLEQHFGDGTRLSIL.

This chain joins TRBV2 and TRBJ1-1; 7 bases agree with TRBD1. From germline, CDR1 is SNHLY and CDR2 FYNNEI. This CDR3 region has 12 residues. Trimming removed 5 bases from V and 6 bases from J; junction bases left unmatched: 3. The CDR3 DNA sequence: TGTGCCAGCAGTAGGGACAGCGCTGAAGCTTTCTTT. Its protein product is CASSRDSAEAFF.

Concerning this clonotype: Mismatch with germline at one junction end may stem from a read error. The rearrangement joins TRBV30 to TRBJ2-2; D is uncertain. This CDR3 is built from 12 residues. Germline CDR1 and CDR2: GTSNPN and SVGIG (reference sequence). In DNA, the CDR3 is TGTGCCTGGGGTGTTTTGGGCCGGGAGCTGTTTTTT. Protein sequence: CAWGVLGRELFF.

The genes are TRBV23-1 and TRBJ1-5; no clear D gene. TRBV23-1 is an ORF; its function is uncertain. Trimming removed 2 bases from V and 1 base from J, with 9 bases in between. CDR3 length equals 15 residues. CDR3 protein: CASSQGPPSNQPQHF. CDR3 sequence (DNA): TGCGCCAGCAGTCAAGGTCCGCCGAGCAATCAGCCCCAGCATTTT.

The gene calls are TRBV30 and TRBJ2-3; 8 bases map to TRBD1. The CDR3 is made up of 14 amino acids. The junction had 7 bases not matched to a gene; V was cut back by 0 bases and J by 8 bases. Germline loops: CDR1 GTSNPN, CDR2 SVGIG (reference sequence). The CDR3 spells CAWSVPGGGGTQYF. CDR3 in DNA: TGTGCCTGGAGTGTACCAGGGGGCGGAGGTACGCAGTATTTT.

This clonotype was observed a single time. The chain carries TRBV6-2 or TRBV6-3 and TRBJ1-6; D is possibly TRBD1 (6 bases). CDR1 and CDR2 (germline): MNHEY, SVGEGT. V lost 6 bases and J lost 11, with 11 bases in between. The CDR3 is made up of 12 amino acids. CDR3: CASRQGRTPLHF. The CDR3 DNA reads TGTGCCAGCAGACAGGGTCGAACACCCCTCCACTTT.

The J gene is TRBJ2-7, the V gene TRBV29-1, with TRBD1 as a possible D gene (5 bases). The germline gives CDR1 SQVTM, CDR2 ANQGSEA. V was clipped by 4 bases and J by 2 bases, with 9 bases between them. The length of the CDR3 is 12 residues. CDR3 nucleotide sequence: TGCAGCGTTGGTAAGGGGACCTACGAGCAGTACTTC. Translating it yields CSVGKGTYEQYF.

The chain recombines TRBV5-4 with TRBJ2-1; no definite D call. Trimming stripped 0 bases from V and 2 bases from J, with 6 bases between. The CDR3 spans 14 residues. In germline, CDR1 is SGHNT, CDR2 YYREEE (reference sequence). CDR3 loop: CASSLEMAYNEQFF. DNA of the CDR3: TGTGCCAGCAGCTTGGAGATGGCCTACAATGAGCAGTTCTTC.

The chain combines TRBV20-1 with TRBJ1-1; D unresolved. Between the trimmed V and J ends, which lost 2 bases and 0 bases, there was a span of 7 bases. Germline lookup yields CDR1 DFQATT and CDR2 SNEGSKA (reference sequence). This CDR3 has 13 amino acids. The CDR3 coding sequence is TGCAGTGCTAGACGAGCCCTGAACACTGAAGCTTTCTTT. Its translation: CSARRALNTEAFF.

Here the CDR3 reads CASGNRGPKTQYF. In DNA form, the CDR3 reads TGTGCCAGCGGCAACAGGGGACCGAAGACCCAGTACTTC. The chain has TRBV6-2 or TRBV6-3 and TRBJ2-5; 7 positions match TRBD1. The germline V gene encodes CDR1 MNHEY and CDR2 SVGEGT. The V and J ends lost 8 bases and 6 bases, in that order; junction bases with no gene match: 9. The CDR3 spans 13 residues.